This TCR beta chain was captured by sequencing in a study of blood T cell repertoires in COVID-19 (dated by TCRdb to the early 2020s). Study-wide context: Samples from collaborators originated in the United States, Italy and Spain and spanned both the acute and convalescent phases of COVID-19. The material from the prospective study consisted of cDNA or gDNA derived from T cells, B-cell-depleted T cells, or PBMCs. Subjects who had been exposed to COVID-19, were actively infected with it, or had recovered from it provided the deeply sampled blood TCRbeta repertoires that made up the dataset. The repertoires were released in a freely available public database intended as a resource for research on the immune response to SARS-CoV-2. The samples were drawn from the first 160 participants of the ongoing ImmuneRACE study and from over a thousand subjects provided by 6 global collaborators. A de-identified subject ID, COVID-19 status, age in years and sex were almost always included in the sample metadata. Where available, HLA class I and class II types were obtained from metadata supplied by the sample provider rather than from assay-based typing. The full study reports these points: The amount of clinical and demographic metadata varied by source and participant and was provided uncurated.

TCRbeta CDR3 regions were amplified from genomic DNA by means of the immunoSEQ Assay, a bias-controlled multiplex PCR. As for how the authors treated the data: Within the assay, amplification of reference gene primers was used to estimate how many nucleated cells each sample contained. To quantify the absolute abundance of each unique TCRbeta CDR3 rearrangement, sequence reads were collapsed and filtered. Productive Simpson clonality was computed per sample as the square root of Simpson's diversity index over productive rearrangements. As stored in TCRdb, this immuneACCESS dataset retains in-frame rearrangements with V and J assigned. A fraction of the clones does not appear; measured against another copy, unresolved V genes explain less than half of the discrepancy, and the remainder lacks a known reason. From that table come the V and J calls and clone size; the DNA was used to work out D and trimming. Within this sample are under 300,000 clones, with 70% to 90% of them counted one time only. The top ten constitute less than 3% of the sample.

About this clone itself: No antigen is known for it. No base quality values were provided; no much bigger clone lies one nucleotide off.

Each collaborating institution followed its own protocols to collect whole blood in K2EDTA tubes. For TCRbeta analysis, collaborator samples were shipped as frozen whole blood, as isolated PBMCs, or as DNA extracted from either sample type. In the germline V gene, CDR1 corresponds to SGHVS and CDR2 to FQNEAQ. From the cysteine up to the phenylalanine, the CDR3 has a length of 19 residues. Only the CDR3 region is kept as DNA, spanning 57 bases read in frame from base 1. Relative to germline, V is 6 bases shorter and J is 4 bases shorter, with 25 bases between their ends. Sequencing was done on a sample of peripheral blood. The TCR comes from a woman in her twenties or thirties with active or convalescent COVID-19. In this chain, TRBV7-8 is recombined with TRBJ2-6; the D region possibly corresponds to TRBD2 (6 bases align). CDR3 region: CASRRLGGGVVSGANVLTF. The bases are TGTGCCAGCAGAAGGCTCGGGGGAGGTGTTGTCTCGGGGGCCAACGTCCTGACTTTC.